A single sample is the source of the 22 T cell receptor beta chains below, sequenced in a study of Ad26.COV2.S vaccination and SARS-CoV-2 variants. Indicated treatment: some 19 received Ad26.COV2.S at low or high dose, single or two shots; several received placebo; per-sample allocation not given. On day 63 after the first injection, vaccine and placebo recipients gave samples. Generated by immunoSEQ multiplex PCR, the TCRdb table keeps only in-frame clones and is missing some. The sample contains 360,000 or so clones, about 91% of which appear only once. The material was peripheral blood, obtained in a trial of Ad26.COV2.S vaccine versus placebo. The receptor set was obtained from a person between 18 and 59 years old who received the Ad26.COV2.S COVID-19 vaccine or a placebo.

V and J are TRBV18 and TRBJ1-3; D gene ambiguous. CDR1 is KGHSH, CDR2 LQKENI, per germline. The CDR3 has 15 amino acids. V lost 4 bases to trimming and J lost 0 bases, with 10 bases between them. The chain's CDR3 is CASSQGGSSGNTIYF. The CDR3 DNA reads TGTGCCAGCTCACAGGGAGGAAGCTCTGGAAACACCATATATTTT.

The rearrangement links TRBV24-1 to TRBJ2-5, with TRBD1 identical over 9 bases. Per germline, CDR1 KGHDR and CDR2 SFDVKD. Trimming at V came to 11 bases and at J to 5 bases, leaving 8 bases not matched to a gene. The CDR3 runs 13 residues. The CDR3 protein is CAIGQGREETQYF. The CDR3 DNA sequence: TGTGCCATCGGACAGGGGAGGGAGGAGACCCAGTACTTC.

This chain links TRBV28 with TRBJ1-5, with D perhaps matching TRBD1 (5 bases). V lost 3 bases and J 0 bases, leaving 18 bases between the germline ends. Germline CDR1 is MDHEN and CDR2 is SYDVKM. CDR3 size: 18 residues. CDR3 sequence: CASSFSGPGVYSNQPQHF. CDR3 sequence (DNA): TGTGCCAGCAGTTTCTCGGGGCCGGGGGTCTATAGCAATCAGCCCCAGCATTTT.

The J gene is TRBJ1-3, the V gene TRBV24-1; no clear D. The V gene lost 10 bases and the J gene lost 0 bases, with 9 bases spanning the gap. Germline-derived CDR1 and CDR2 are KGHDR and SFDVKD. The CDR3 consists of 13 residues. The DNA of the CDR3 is TGTGCCACGCGACGGATCTCTGGAAACACCATATATTTT. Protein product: CATRRISGNTIYF.

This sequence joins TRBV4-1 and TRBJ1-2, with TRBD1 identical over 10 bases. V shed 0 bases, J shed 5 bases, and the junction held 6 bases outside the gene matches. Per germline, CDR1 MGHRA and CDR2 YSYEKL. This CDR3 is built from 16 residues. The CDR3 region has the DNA TGCGCCAGCAGCCAAGAGGACAGGGGGATTCTTTATGGCTACACCTTC. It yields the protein CASSQEDRGILYGYTF.

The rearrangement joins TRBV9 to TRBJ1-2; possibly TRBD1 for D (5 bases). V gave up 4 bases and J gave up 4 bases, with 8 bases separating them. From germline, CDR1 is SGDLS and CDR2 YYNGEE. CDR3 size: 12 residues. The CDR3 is CASSRGVYGYTF. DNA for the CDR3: TGTGCCAGCAGCCGGGGGGTCTATGGCTACACCTTC.

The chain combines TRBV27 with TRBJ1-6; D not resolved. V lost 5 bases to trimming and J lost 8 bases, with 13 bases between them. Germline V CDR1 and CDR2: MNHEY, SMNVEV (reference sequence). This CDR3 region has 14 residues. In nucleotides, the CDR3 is TGTGCCAGCAGTCTGCGAGTCTCCTATTCACCCCTCCACTTT. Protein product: CASSLRVSYSPLHF.

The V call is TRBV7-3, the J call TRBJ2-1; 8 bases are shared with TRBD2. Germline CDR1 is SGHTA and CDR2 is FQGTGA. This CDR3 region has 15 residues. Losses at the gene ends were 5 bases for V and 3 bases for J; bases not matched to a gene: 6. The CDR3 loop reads CASSPSGTSYNEQFF. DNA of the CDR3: TGTGCCAGCAGCCCCTCCGGGACTAGCTACAATGAGCAGTTCTTC.

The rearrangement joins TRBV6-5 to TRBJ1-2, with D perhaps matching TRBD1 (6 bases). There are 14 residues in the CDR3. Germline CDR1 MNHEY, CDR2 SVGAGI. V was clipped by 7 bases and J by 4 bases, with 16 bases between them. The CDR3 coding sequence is TGTGCCAGCACCCCTTCGGGGGGCGTCTATGGCTACACCTTC. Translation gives CASTPSGGVYGYTF.

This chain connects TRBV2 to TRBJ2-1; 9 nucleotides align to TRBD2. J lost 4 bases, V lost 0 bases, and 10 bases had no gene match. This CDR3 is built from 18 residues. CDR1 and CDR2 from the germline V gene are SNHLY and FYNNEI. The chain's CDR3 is CASSEALRREGLYNEQFF. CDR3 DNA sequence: TGTGCCAGCAGTGAAGCGCTTCGGCGGGAGGGACTATACAATGAGCAGTTCTTC.

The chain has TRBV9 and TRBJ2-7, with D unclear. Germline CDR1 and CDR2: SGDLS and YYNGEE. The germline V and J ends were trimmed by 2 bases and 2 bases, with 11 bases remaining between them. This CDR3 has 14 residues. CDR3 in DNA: TGTGCCAGCAGCGTTGGCGCGGCCCCCTACGAGCAGTACTTC. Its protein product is CASSVGAAPYEQYF.

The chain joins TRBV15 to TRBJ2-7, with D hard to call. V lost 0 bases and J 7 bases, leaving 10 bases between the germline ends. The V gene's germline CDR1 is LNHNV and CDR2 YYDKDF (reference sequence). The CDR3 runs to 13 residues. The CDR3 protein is CATSRDDGLEQYF. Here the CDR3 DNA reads TGTGCCACCAGCAGAGATGATGGTCTAGAGCAGTACTTC. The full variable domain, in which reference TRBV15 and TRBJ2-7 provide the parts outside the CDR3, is DAMVIQNPRYQVTQFGKPVTLSCSQTLNHNVMYWYQQKSSQAPKLLFHYYDKDFNNEADTPDNFQSRRPNTSFCFLDIRSPGLGDTAMYLCATSRDDGLEQYFGPGTRLTVT.

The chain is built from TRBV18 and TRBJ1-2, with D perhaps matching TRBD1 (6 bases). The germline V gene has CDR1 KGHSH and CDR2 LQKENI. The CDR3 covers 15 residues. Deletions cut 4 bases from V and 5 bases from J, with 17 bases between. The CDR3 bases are TGTGCCAGCTCACGACCTGGCTCCCAGGGGTATGGCTACACCTTC. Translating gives CASSRPGSQGYGYTF.

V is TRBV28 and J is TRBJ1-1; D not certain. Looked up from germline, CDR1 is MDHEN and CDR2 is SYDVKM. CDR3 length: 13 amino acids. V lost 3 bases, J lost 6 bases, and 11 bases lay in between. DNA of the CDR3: TGTGCCAGCAGTTTTGGTAGGGCTTCTGAAGCTTTCTTT. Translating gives CASSFGRASEAFF.

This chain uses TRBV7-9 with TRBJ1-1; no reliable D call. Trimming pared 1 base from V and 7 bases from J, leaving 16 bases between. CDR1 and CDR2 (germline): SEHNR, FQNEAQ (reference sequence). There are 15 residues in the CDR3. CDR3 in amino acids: CASSLGGWPRVEAFF. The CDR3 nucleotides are TGTGCCAGCAGCTTAGGCGGCTGGCCGAGAGTTGAAGCTTTCTTT.

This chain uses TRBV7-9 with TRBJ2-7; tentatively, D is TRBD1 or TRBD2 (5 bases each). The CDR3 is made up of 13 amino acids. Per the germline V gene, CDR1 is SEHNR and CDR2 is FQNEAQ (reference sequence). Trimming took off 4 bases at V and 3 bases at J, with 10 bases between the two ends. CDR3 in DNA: TGTGCCAGCAGCTCAGATGGGGGCTACGAGCAGTACTTC. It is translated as CASSSDGGYEQYF.

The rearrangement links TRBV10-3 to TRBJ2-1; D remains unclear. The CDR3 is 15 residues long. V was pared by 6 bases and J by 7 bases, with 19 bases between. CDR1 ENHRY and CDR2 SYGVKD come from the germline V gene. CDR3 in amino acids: CAISQPSGLGNEQFF. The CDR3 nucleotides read TGTGCCATCAGCCAACCTAGTGGTTTAGGTAATGAGCAGTTCTTC.

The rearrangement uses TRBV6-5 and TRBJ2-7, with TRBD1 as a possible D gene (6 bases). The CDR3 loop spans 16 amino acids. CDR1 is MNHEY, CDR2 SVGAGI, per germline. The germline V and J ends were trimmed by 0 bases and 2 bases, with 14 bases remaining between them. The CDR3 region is CASSYSLDRSAYEQYF. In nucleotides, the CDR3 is TGTGCCAGCAGTTACTCCCTAGACAGGAGCGCCTACGAGCAGTACTTC.

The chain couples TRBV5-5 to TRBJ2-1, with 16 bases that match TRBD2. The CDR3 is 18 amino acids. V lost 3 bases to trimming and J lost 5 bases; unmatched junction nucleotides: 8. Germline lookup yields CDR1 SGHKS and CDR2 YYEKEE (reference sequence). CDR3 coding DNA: TGTGCCAGCAGCTCGGAACAGGGACTAGCGGGAGGGGACAATGAGCAGTTCTTC. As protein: CASSSEQGLAGGDNEQFF.

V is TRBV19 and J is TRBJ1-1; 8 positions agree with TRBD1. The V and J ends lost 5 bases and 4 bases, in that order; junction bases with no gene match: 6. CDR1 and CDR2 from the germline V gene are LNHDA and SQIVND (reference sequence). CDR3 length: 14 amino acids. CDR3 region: CASSLGQGTTEAFF. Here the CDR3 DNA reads TGTGCCAGTAGTCTCGGACAGGGAACCACTGAAGCTTTCTTT.

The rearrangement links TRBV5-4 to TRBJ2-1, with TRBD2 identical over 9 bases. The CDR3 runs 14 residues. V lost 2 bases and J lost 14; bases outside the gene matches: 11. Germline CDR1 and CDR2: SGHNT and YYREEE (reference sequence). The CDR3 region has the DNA TGTGCCAGCAGCTTTAGCGGGAGTAGGGGTAGAAAGTTCTTC. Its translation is CASSFSGSRGRKFF.

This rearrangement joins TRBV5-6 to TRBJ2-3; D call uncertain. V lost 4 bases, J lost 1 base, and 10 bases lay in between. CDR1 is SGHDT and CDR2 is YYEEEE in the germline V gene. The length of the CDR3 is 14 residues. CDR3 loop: CASSPAPGTDTQYF. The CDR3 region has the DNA TGTGCCAGCAGCCCTGCTCCCGGCACAGATACGCAGTATTTT.